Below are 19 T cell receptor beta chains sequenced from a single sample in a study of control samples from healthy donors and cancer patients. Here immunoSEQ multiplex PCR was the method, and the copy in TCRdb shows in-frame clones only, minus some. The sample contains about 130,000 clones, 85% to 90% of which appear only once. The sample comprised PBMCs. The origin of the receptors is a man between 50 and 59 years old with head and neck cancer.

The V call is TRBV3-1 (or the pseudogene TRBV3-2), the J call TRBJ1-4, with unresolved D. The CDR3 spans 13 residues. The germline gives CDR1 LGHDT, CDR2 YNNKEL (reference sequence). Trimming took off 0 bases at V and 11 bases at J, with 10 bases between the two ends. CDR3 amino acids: CASSQEEQYKLFF. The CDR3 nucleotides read TGTGCCAGCAGCCAAGAGGAACAGTATAAACTGTTTTTT.

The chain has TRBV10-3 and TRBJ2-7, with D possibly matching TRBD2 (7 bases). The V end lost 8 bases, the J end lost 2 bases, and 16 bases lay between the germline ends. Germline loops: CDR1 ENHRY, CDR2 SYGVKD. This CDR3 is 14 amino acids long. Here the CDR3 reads CAIGSTGGTYEQYF. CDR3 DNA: TGTGCCATCGGGTCGACGGGGGGCACCTACGAGCAGTACTTC.

The CDR3 region is CASSYSGGGISYEQYF. The CDR3 DNA follows: TGTGCCAGCAGTTACTCGGGCGGAGGGATCTCCTACGAGCAGTACTTC. This rearrangement joins TRBV6-5 to TRBJ2-7, with TRBD2 as a possible D gene (6 bases). Between the trimmed V and J ends, which lost 0 bases and 0 bases, there was a span of 12 bases. This CDR3 spans 16 amino acids. Germline V gene data show CDR1 as MNHEY and CDR2 as SVGAGI.

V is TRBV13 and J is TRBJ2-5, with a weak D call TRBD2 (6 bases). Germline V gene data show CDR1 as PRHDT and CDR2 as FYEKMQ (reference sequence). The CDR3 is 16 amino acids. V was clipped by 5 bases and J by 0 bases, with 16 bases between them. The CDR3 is CASSPQGGMYQETQYF. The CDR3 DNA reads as TGTGCCAGCAGCCCCCAGGGCGGGATGTACCAAGAGACCCAGTACTTC.

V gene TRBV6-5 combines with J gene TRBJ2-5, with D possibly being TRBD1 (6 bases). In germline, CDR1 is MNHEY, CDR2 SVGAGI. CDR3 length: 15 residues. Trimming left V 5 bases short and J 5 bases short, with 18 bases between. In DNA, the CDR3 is TGTGCCAGCAGTACAGGGCTGGCAGGGGTGGAGACCCAGTACTTC. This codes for CASSTGLAGVETQYF.

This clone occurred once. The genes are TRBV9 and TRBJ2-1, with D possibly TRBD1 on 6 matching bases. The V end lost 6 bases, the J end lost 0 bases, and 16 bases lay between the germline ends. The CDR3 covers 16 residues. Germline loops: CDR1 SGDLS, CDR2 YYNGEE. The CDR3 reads CASTGPGVSSYNEQFF. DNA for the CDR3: TGTGCCAGCACCGGACCAGGGGTTAGCTCCTACAATGAGCAGTTCTTC.

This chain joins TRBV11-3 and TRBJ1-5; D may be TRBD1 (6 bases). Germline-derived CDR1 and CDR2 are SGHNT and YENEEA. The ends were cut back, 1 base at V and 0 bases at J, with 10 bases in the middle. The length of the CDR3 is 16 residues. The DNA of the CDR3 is TGTGCCAGCAGCTTAGGTCACAGGGCTAGCAATCAGCCCCAGCATTTT. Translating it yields CASSLGHRASNQPQHF. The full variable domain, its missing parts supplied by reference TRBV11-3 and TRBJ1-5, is EAGVVQSPRYKIIEKKQPVAFWCNPISGHNTLYWYLQNLGQGPELLIRYENEEAVDDSQLPKDRFSAERLKGVDSTLKIQPAELGDSAVYLCASSLGHRASNQPQHFGDGTRLSIL.

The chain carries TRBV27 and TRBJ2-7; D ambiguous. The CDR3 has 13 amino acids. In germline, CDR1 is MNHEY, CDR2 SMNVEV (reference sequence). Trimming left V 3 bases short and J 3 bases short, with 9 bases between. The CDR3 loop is CASSLSGYYEQYF. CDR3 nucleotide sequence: TGTGCCAGCAGTTTGAGTGGTTACTACGAGCAGTACTTC.

In DNA form, the CDR3 reads TGTGCCAGCAGCTACCGACAGGGTTTGTACGAGCAGTACTTC. Protein sequence: CASSYRQGLYEQYF. The V call is TRBV5-5, the J call TRBJ2-7; 7 nucleotides line up with TRBD1. Germline assignment: CDR1 SGHKS and CDR2 YYEKEE (reference sequence). Trimming took 3 bases from V and 4 from J; bases not matched to a gene: 7. This CDR3 spans 14 amino acids.

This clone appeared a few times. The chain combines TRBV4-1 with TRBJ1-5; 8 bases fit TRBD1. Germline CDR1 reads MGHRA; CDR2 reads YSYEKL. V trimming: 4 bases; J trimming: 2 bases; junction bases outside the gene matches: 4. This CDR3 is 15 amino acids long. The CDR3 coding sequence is TGCGCCAGCAGCCCCCTGGGACAGGGCAATCAGCCCCAGCATTTT. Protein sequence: CASSPLGQGNQPQHF.

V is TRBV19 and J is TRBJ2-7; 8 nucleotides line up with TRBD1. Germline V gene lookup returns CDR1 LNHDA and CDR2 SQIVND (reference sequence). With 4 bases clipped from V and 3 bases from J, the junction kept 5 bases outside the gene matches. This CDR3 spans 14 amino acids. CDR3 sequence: CASSNRDRYYEQYF. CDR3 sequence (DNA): TGTGCCAGTAGTAACCGGGACAGGTACTACGAGCAGTACTTC.

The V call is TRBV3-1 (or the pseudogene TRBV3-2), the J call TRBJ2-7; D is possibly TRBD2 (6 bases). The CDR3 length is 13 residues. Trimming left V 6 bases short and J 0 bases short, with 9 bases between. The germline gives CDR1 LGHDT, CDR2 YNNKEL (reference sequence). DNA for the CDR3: TGTGCCAGCAGGGGAGGCCCCTCCTACGAGCAGTACTTC. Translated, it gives CASRGGPSYEQYF.

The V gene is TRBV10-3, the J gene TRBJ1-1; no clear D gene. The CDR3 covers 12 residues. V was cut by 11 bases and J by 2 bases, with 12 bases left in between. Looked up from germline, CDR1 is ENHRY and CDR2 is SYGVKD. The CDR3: CAHRAPNTEAFF. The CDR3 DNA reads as TGTGCCCATCGAGCCCCCAACACTGAAGCTTTCTTT.

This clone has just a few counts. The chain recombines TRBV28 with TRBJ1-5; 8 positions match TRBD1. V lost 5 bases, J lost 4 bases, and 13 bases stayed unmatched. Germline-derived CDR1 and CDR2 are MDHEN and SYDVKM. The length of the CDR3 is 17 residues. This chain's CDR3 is CASSVDRVRSGNQPQHF. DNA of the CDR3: TGTGCCAGCAGTGTGGACAGGGTCCGAAGTGGGAATCAGCCCCAGCATTTT.

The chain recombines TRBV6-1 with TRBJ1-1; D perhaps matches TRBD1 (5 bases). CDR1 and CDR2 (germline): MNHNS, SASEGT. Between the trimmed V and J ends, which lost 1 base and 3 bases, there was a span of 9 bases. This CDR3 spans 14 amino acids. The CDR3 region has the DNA TGTGCCAGCAGTGAAGGCGGGACCCACACTGAAGCTTTCTTT. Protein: CASSEGGTHTEAFF.

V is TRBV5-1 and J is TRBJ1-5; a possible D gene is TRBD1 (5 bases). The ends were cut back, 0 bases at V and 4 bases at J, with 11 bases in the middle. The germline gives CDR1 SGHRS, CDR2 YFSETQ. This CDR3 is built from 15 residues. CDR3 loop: CASSLVGERNQPQHF. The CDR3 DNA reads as TGCGCCAGCAGCTTGGTGGGGGAGAGGAATCAGCCCCAGCATTTT.

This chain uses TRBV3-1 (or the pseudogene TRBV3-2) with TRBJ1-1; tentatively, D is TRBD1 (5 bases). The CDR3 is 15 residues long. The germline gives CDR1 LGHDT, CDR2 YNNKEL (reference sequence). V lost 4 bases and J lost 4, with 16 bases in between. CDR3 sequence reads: CASSPPGLGPTEAFF. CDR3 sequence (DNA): TGTGCCAGCAGCCCCCCAGGACTGGGACCCACTGAAGCTTTCTTT.

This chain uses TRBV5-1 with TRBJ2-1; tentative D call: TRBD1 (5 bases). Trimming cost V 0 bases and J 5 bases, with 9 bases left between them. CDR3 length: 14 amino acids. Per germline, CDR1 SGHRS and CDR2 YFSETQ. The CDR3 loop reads CASSLGQGHNEQFF. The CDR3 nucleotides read TGCGCCAGCAGCTTGGGCCAGGGCCACAATGAGCAGTTCTTC. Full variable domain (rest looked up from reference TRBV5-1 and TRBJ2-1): KAGVTQTPRYLIKTRGQQVTLSCSPISGHRSVSWYQQTPGQGLQFLFEYFSETQRNKGNFPGRFSGRQFSNSRSEMNVSTLELGDSALYLCASSLGQGHNEQFFGPGTRLTVL.

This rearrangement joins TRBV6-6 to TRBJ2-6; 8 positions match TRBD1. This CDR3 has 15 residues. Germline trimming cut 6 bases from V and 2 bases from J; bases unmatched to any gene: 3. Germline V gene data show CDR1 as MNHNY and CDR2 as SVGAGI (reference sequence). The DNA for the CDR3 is TGTGCCAGCAGAAACAGGGGGGCTGGGGCCAACGTCCTGACTTTC. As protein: CASRNRGAGANVLTF.